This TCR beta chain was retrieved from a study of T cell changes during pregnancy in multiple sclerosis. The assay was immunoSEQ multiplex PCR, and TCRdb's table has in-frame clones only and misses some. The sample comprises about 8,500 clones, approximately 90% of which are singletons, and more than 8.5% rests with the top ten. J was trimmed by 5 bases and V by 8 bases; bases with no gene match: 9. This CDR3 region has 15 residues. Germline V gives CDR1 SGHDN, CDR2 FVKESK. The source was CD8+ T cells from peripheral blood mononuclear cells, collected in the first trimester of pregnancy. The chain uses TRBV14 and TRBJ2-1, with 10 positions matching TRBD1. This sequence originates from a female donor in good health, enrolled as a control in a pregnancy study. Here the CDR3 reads CASGIGTGVDNEQFF. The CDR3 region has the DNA TGTGCCAGCGGAATCGGGACAGGGGTTGACAATGAGCAGTTCTTC.